Below, 2 T cell receptor beta chains from the same sample are listed, as sequenced in a study of OX40 agonist ivuxolimab in advanced cancers. The method was immunoSEQ multiplex PCR; TCRdb's version includes in-frame clones alone and lacks a portion of them. This table has approximately 7,000 clones, roughly three quarters appearing once. The sequencing here drew on CD4+ or CD8+ T cells sorted from blood, taken in a trial of the OX40 agonist ivuxolimab. The receptor set was obtained from an adult with an advanced solid tumor such as melanoma, head and neck, liver or kidney cancer.

The rearrangement uses TRBV7-3 and TRBJ2-5; 10 bases are shared with TRBD2. CDR3 size: 15 residues. CDR1 and CDR2 from the germline V gene are SGHTA and FQGTGA. Trimming cost V 5 bases and J 2 bases; bases outside gene matches: 5. The CDR3, as DNA: TGTGCCAGCAGCGCGTCTAGCGGGAGTCAAGAGACCCAGTACTTC. This encodes CASSASSGSQETQYF.

This chain joins TRBV7-9 and TRBJ2-4, with 9 positions matching TRBD1. The V and J ends lost 5 bases and 3 bases, in that order; junction bases with no gene match: 8. The CDR3 length is 16 residues. From germline, CDR1 is SEHNR and CDR2 FQNEAQ (reference sequence). CDR3 in DNA: TGTGCCAGCAGCGGCACAGGGGGCTTAGACAAAAACATTCAGTACTTC. Amino acids: CASSGTGGLDKNIQYF.